Sequencing of this TCR beta chain was carried out in a study of shared clonotypes between healthy human individuals. Study-level points and caveats: It was the non-shared clonotypes that had lower generation probabilities than clonotypes shared by all four donors.

Clones were read by immunoSEQ multiplex PCR, and TCRdb kept only the in-frame ones, dropping some. This sample has about 1 million clones, with about 80% found just once. On this clone itself: The antigen remains undetermined.

The CDR3 has 15 residues. V was clipped by 6 bases and J by 2 bases, with 13 bases between them. Germline V CDR1 and CDR2: SGHTA, FQGNSA. This sequence was found in a man between 18 and 35 years old in good health. Some clones in this sample may be carry-over from other donors' samples. The sample consisted of memory CD4+ T cells from PBMCs. The subset is: CD45RA-negative fraction. The gene calls are TRBV7-2 and TRBJ1-4, with D possibly being TRBD1 (5 bases). The CDR3 nucleotides read TGTGCCAGCAGTTCAGGGTTCGGGACTAATGAAAAACTGTTTTTT. Its protein product is CASSSGFGTNEKLFF.